The rows below give T cell receptor beta chains drawn from one sample of a study of identical twins. TCRdb passed the 5' RACE reads through MiXCR, listing each CDR3 protein once. The sample lists hundreds of thousands of distinct CDR3 sequences; around 8.3% were seen once. These data were also reused for a study on yellow fever vaccine responses in identical twins.

The sequencing sample was made of PBMCs. All receptors derive from a woman younger than 30 in good health. Each CDR3 is given with its conserved first and last residue.

CDR3	V	J
CASSPAGGGETQYF	TRBV12-3/TRBV12-4	TRBJ2-5
CASSLEVGPDEQFF	TRBV7-9	TRBJ2-1
CSAPGGQETQYF	TRBV20-1	TRBJ2-5
CSARVTVDRGADTQYF	TRBV20-1	TRBJ2-3
CSVESGTTGELFF	TRBV29-1	TRBJ2-2
CASSQTPGAGHYEQYF	TRBV7-8	TRBJ2-7
CASSLTPAGETQYF	TRBV7-9	TRBJ2-5
CASSSLLWDGSYEQYF	TRBV27	TRBJ2-7
CASSLQEGAGDTQYF	TRBV7-2	TRBJ2-3
CASSSRVGGVKHNEQFF	TRBV27	TRBJ2-1
CATSRDRDRAYEQNF	TRBV15	TRBJ2-7
CASTQAGGGYNEQFF	TRBV6-1	TRBJ2-1
CASSSPTEAKEHF	TRBV6-2/TRBV6-3	TRBJ1-5
CASSPAGGEELFF	TRBV5-1	TRBJ2-2
CASSYFSGTQETQYF	TRBV6-5	TRBJ2-5
CAISRTEDNTEAFF	TRBV10-3	TRBJ1-1
CSAQTSGRAYTQYF	TRBV20-1	TRBJ2-3
CASSQASGSYNEQFF	TRBV3-1	TRBJ2-1
CATSESYEQYF	TRBV24-1	TRBJ2-7
CATSESTGSNQPQHF	TRBV24-1	TRBJ1-5
CAWSVSYEQYF	TRBV30	TRBJ2-7
CSATGQGANTEAFF	TRBV20-1	TRBJ1-1
CASSVGSRTVYEQYF	TRBV9	TRBJ2-7
CASNQLLGTEAFF	TRBV14	TRBJ1-1
CASSEMLDAAYEQYF	TRBV2	TRBJ2-7
CASSSRTGASYEQYF	TRBV12-3/TRBV12-4	TRBJ2-7
CASGLTGRETQYF	TRBV12-5	TRBJ2-5
CASSWRYTPVYEQYF	TRBV28	TRBJ2-7
CSVERLREGLDEQLF	TRBV29-1	TRBJ2-1
CASSAVGEQYF	TRBV3-1	TRBJ2-7
CASSFSTGINEQFF	TRBV12-3/TRBV12-4	TRBJ2-1
CASSYTGQDYGYTF	TRBV6-5	TRBJ1-2
CATSDLFEQFF	TRBV24-1	TRBJ2-1
CASSLVRGHLTDTQYF	TRBV7-2	TRBJ2-3
CASFTSGASGTETQYF	TRBV12-3/TRBV12-4	TRBJ2-5
CASSAGAAALSYEQYF	TRBV12-3/TRBV12-4	TRBJ2-7
CASSPAGRGTDTQYF	TRBV7-9	TRBJ2-3